The 30 T cell receptor beta chains presented below share a single source sample, sequenced in a study of blood T cell repertoires in COVID-19. TCRdb's copy holds only in-frame clones and misses some; the assay was immunoSEQ multiplex PCR. The table shows some 200,000 clones, with less than 95% occurring only once. The specimen was peripheral blood. The receptors were gathered from a man aged 25 to 40 with COVID-19, enrolled during active disease.

The chain couples TRBV6-2 or TRBV6-3 to TRBJ2-7; D might be TRBD1 (7 bases). V was cut by 5 bases and J by 2 bases, with 16 bases left in between. The germline CDR1 and CDR2 sequences are MNHEY and SVGEGT. The CDR3 sequence is 15 residues long. The CDR3 here is CASSTPRDRAYEQYF. In DNA, the CDR3 is TGTGCCAGCAGTACACCGCGGGACAGAGCCTACGAGCAGTACTTC.

V and J are TRBV27 and TRBJ1-2; D is unresolved. The germline gives CDR1 MNHEY, CDR2 SMNVEV (reference sequence). The V gene lost 7 bases and the J gene lost 4 bases, with 13 bases spanning the gap. This CDR3 comprises 13 residues. The CDR3: CASTRREGYGYTF. The DNA of the CDR3 is TGTGCCAGCACCAGAAGGGAGGGCTATGGCTACACCTTC.

The chain carries TRBV4-1 and TRBJ1-2, with 8 positions matching TRBD1. Germline V gene lookup returns CDR1 MGHRA and CDR2 YSYEKL. J was trimmed by 8 bases and V by 2 bases; bases with no gene match: 13. CDR3 size: 16 residues. The CDR3 DNA reads TGCGCCAGCAGCCAATCCCAACAGGGGGTCGGGCTCGGCTACACCTTC. This translates into CASSQSQQGVGLGYTF.

Here the CDR3 DNA reads TGTGCCAGCAGCGGCGGGGCAGATGGGGCAGATACGCAGTATTTT. Residues: CASSGGADGADTQYF. This chain links TRBV11-3 with TRBJ2-3; tentative D call: TRBD2 (6 bases). The CDR3 covers 15 residues. Germline CDR1 reads SGHNT; CDR2 reads YENEEA. Trimming stripped 5 bases from V and 4 bases from J, with 16 bases between.

The V call is TRBV6-5, the J call TRBJ1-4; 8 nucleotides match TRBD1. Losses at the gene ends were 6 bases for V and 10 bases for J; bases not matched to a gene: 7. The length of the CDR3 is 13 residues. CDR1 and CDR2 (germline): MNHEY, SVGAGI. The CDR3 region has the DNA TGTGCCAGCAGCTCCGGACAGGGAGGAAAACTGTTTTTT. Encoded protein: CASSSGQGGKLFF.

The V and J genes are TRBV12-3 or TRBV12-4 and TRBJ1-1; TRBD1 matches 9 bases. The junction had 6 bases not matched to a gene; V was cut back by 5 bases and J by 11 bases. The CDR3 runs 12 residues. The CDR3 sequence is CASSLQGANAFF. The CDR3 DNA reads TGTGCCAGCAGTCTACAGGGGGCGAACGCTTTCTTT.

The J gene is TRBJ1-2, the V gene TRBV5-6, with 12 nucleotides matching TRBD1. Germline V lookup: CDR1 SGHDT, CDR2 YYEEEE. CDR3 length: 15 residues. V trimming: 4 bases; J trimming: 4 bases; junction bases outside the gene matches: 5. CDR3 sequence: CASSKWDRGLYGYTF. Written as DNA, the CDR3 is TGTGCCAGCAGCAAATGGGACAGGGGGCTCTATGGCTACACCTTC.

The J gene is TRBJ1-1, the V gene TRBV6-5; 7 bases fit TRBD1. Trimming removed 2 bases from V and 1 base from J; junction bases left unmatched: 4. In germline, CDR1 is MNHEY, CDR2 SVGAGI. This CDR3 has 15 amino acids. CDR3 DNA: TGTGCCAGCAGTTACCAAGGGGGCGCGAACACTGAAGCTTTCTTT. Its translation: CASSYQGGANTEAFF.

The gene calls are TRBV6-1 and TRBJ2-1; no clear D. With 1 base removed from V and 0 bases from J, the gap between germline ends came to 4 bases. Germline values: CDR1 MNHNS, CDR2 SASEGT. The CDR3 totals 14 residues. In DNA, the CDR3 is TGTGCCAGCAGTGAAGGGAGCTCCTACAATGAGCAGTTCTTC. Translated: CASSEGSSYNEQFF.

The chain joins TRBV5-1 to TRBJ1-1; 8 nucleotides line up with TRBD1. Germline V gene sequence: CDR1 SGHRS, CDR2 YFSETQ. The CDR3 runs to 15 residues. V shed 4 bases, J shed 1 base, and the junction held 6 bases outside the gene matches. CDR3 sequence (DNA): TGCGCCAGCAGCCCTTTTGGACAGGGGAACACTGAAGCTTTCTTT. Its translation is CASSPFGQGNTEAFF.

The chain has TRBV4-2 and TRBJ2-3; TRBD2 is a possible D gene (7 bases). Per the germline V gene, CDR1 is LGHNA and CDR2 is YNFKEQ. V dropped 4 bases and J dropped 6 bases, with 17 bases sitting between them. This CDR3 comprises 15 residues. The CDR3 DNA sequence: TGTGCCAGCAGCCGAGATCGGGGGGCATACGATACGCAGTATTTT. Translating it yields CASSRDRGAYDTQYF.

This rearrangement joins TRBV27 to TRBJ2-7; TRBD1 matches at 10 bases. Trimming took 3 bases from V and 2 from J; bases not matched to a gene: 4. The CDR3 totals 15 residues. Germline V gene lookup returns CDR1 MNHEY and CDR2 SMNVEV (reference sequence). The CDR3 region is CASSLGQGRAYEQYF. CDR3 nucleotides: TGTGCCAGCAGTTTGGGACAGGGGAGGGCCTACGAGCAGTACTTC.

This chain uses TRBV19 with TRBJ1-5; 12 bases are shared with TRBD1. Germline V gene lookup returns CDR1 LNHDA and CDR2 SQIVND (reference sequence). The CDR3 sequence is 14 residues long. With V trimmed by 6 bases and J by 6 bases, 3 bases remained unmatched. For the CDR3, the DNA is TGTGCCAGTAGCGGGACAGGGGGCGGTCAGCCCCAGCATTTT. The encoded protein is CASSGTGGGQPQHF.

This sequence joins TRBV5-1 and TRBJ1-2, with 7 bases identical to TRBD1. J was trimmed by 8 bases and V by 4 bases; bases with no gene match: 8. CDR3 length equals 13 residues. Germline CDR1 and CDR2: SGHRS and YFSETQ. The CDR3 here is CASSTGTVAGYTF. CDR3 DNA sequence: TGCGCCAGCAGCACCGGGACAGTTGCGGGCTACACCTTC.

This chain connects TRBV7-2 to TRBJ2-7; TRBD1 agrees at 12 bases. The CDR3 totals 17 residues. CDR1 is SGHTA and CDR2 is FQGNSA in the germline V gene. Trimming took 5 bases from V and 5 from J; bases not matched to a gene: 13. CDR3 sequence reads: CASSTLGDRGLGNEQYF. The CDR3 DNA follows: TGTGCCAGCAGCACCCTGGGGGACAGGGGGCTCGGGAACGAGCAGTACTTC.

CDR3 loop: CASSPGIEGETQYF. DNA for the CDR3: TGTGCCAGCAGCCCGGGGATAGAGGGAGAGACCCAGTACTTC. The chain employs TRBV3-1 (or the pseudogene TRBV3-2) and TRBJ2-5; weak D call: TRBD2 (5 bases). The CDR3 consists of 14 residues. V lost 4 bases and J 4 bases, leaving 13 bases between the germline ends. Germline V gene sequence: CDR1 LGHDT, CDR2 YNNKEL (reference sequence).

The rearrangement joins TRBV10-3 to TRBJ1-2; 10 nucleotides line up with TRBD1. The CDR3 sequence is 11 residues long. Germline CDR1 ENHRY, CDR2 SYGVKD. Losses at the gene ends were 9 bases for V and 6 bases for J; bases not matched to a gene: 1. The CDR3 here is CAMTGGDGYTF. For the CDR3, the DNA is TGTGCCATGACAGGGGGCGATGGCTACACCTTC.

The chain joins TRBV7-9 to TRBJ1-3; unclear D gene. The CDR3 is made up of 15 amino acids. Germline assignment: CDR1 SEHNR and CDR2 FQNEAQ (reference sequence). V shed 5 bases and J shed 0 bases, with 11 bases lying between them. CDR3 sequence reads: CASSRGGSSGNTIYF. The CDR3, as DNA: TGTGCCAGCAGCCGAGGAGGAAGCTCTGGAAACACCATATATTTT.

This chain joins TRBV9 and TRBJ1-1, with 7 bases lining up with TRBD1. The CDR3 extends over 15 amino acids. Germline CDR1 is SGDLS and CDR2 is YYNGEE. The junction had 11 bases not matched to a gene; V was cut back by 3 bases and J by 6 bases. As DNA, the CDR3 is TGTGCCAGCAGCGCACAACAGGGGTTGTTGGCTGAAGCTTTCTTT. Protein sequence: CASSAQQGLLAEAFF.

This clone was counted once. The chain links TRBV4-1 to TRBJ1-5; 9 bases are a match to TRBD1. The CDR3 contains 15 residues. The J segment lost 6 bases and the V segment lost 0 bases, leaving 3 bases of the junction unmatched. CDR1 is MGHRA, CDR2 YSYEKL, per germline. This CDR3 is CASSQDGQGLQPQHF. The CDR3 bases are TGCGCCAGCAGCCAAGATGGACAGGGGCTTCAGCCCCAGCATTTT.

The V call is TRBV7-2, the J call TRBJ2-1, with 10 positions matching TRBD2. CDR3 length: 14 amino acids. Germline lookup yields CDR1 SGHTA and CDR2 FQGNSA. The J segment lost 3 bases and the V segment lost 5 bases, leaving 1 base of the junction unmatched. The DNA for the CDR3 is TGTGCCAGCAGCCGGACTAGCGGCTACAATGAGCAGTTCTTC. Translated, it gives CASSRTSGYNEQFF.

This clone has only one observation. The V call is TRBV18, the J call TRBJ2-7; D is possibly TRBD1 (6 bases). Germline assignment: CDR1 KGHSH and CDR2 LQKENI. There are 14 residues in the CDR3. Trimming left V 6 bases short and J 0 bases short, with 12 bases between. This CDR3 is CASSWTASSYEQYF. The CDR3 region has the DNA TGTGCCAGCTCCTGGACAGCGAGCTCCTACGAGCAGTACTTC.

The chain is built from TRBV27 and TRBJ1-6; 8 positions agree with TRBD1. Trimming cost V 5 bases and J 16 bases; bases outside gene matches: 7. This CDR3 comprises 12 residues. Germline V lookup: CDR1 MNHEY, CDR2 SMNVEV (reference sequence). The CDR3 loop reads CASSPATGELHF. The DNA for the CDR3 is TGTGCCAGCAGTCCCGCGACAGGGGAGCTCCACTTT.

This clone was picked up a small number of times. Written as DNA, the CDR3 is TGTGCCAGCAGCTTAGGGGGGGTTCTTAAGGAGCAGTACTTC. It encodes CASSLGGVLKEQYF. The rearrangement uses TRBV7-2 and TRBJ2-7; a weak D match, TRBD2 (6 bases). Germline lookup yields CDR1 SGHTA and CDR2 FQGNSA. V shed 1 base and J shed 7 bases, with 14 bases lying between them. The CDR3 consists of 14 residues.

CDR3 loop: CAWNLPTGGFYGYTF. In DNA, the CDR3 is TGTGCCTGGAACCTCCCCACAGGGGGCTTCTATGGCTACACCTTC. This sequence joins TRBV30 and TRBJ1-2; 9 positions agree with TRBD1. Unmatched junction bases numbered 10, after V lost 4 bases and J lost 4 bases. Germline V gene lookup returns CDR1 GTSNPN and CDR2 SVGIG (reference sequence). This CDR3 is built from 15 residues.

This clone has only one observation. The V call is TRBV3-1 (or the pseudogene TRBV3-2), the J call TRBJ2-2; D perhaps matches TRBD2 (7 bases). Looked up from germline, CDR1 is LGHDT and CDR2 is YNNKEL (reference sequence). The CDR3 has 14 amino acids. V shed 4 bases and J shed 6 bases, with 12 bases lying between them. This CDR3 reads CASSPEGGAGELFF. The CDR3 DNA sequence: TGTGCCAGCAGCCCAGAAGGGGGGGCCGGGGAGCTGTTTTTT.

V is TRBV10-1 and J is TRBJ2-2; 7 bases map to TRBD1. CDR1 and CDR2 (germline): WNHNN, SYGVQD (reference sequence). V lost 9 bases and J lost 3; bases outside the gene matches: 4. This CDR3 contains 13 residues. CDR3 in amino acids: CASRQGDTGELFF. In nucleotides, the CDR3 is TGCGCCAGTCGACAGGGAGACACCGGGGAGCTGTTTTTT.

V is TRBV4-1 and J is TRBJ1-1; D is undetermined. V lost 4 bases and J lost 4, with 10 bases in between. The V gene's germline CDR1 is MGHRA and CDR2 YSYEKL. The length of the CDR3 is 13 residues. CDR3 DNA: TGCGCCAGCAGCCTGGATGAGGGCACTGAAGCTTTCTTT. Translated, it gives CASSLDEGTEAFF.

The genes are TRBV3-1 (or the pseudogene TRBV3-2) and TRBJ2-3; 11 bases are shared with TRBD2. The germline V gene has CDR1 LGHDT and CDR2 YNNKEL (reference sequence). Losses at the gene ends were 6 bases for V and 1 base for J; bases not matched to a gene: 0. This CDR3 spans 14 amino acids. CDR3 nucleotide sequence: TGTGCCAGCAGACTAGCGGGGGGCACAGATACGCAGTATTTT. This encodes CASRLAGGTDTQYF.

This clone was seen a handful of times. This chain uses TRBV30 with TRBJ1-5; D is ambiguous. Germline V gives CDR1 GTSNPN, CDR2 SVGIG (reference sequence). Trimming stripped 0 bases from V and 6 bases from J, with 15 bases between. This CDR3 has 15 amino acids. The DNA of the CDR3 is TGTGCCTGGAGTGTACCGGGGATGGGCGGTCAGCCCCAGCATTTT. It codes for CAWSVPGMGGQPQHF.